The 28 T cell receptor beta chains presented below share a single source sample, sequenced in a study of Graves' ophthalmopathy and Graves' hyperthyroidism. Amplified material comprised TCR beta CDR3 regions derived from RNA transcripts. The first-round RT-PCR employed HTBI primers together with the Qiagen OneStep RT-PCR kit. A multiplex PCR was then performed as the second round. TCRdb itself ran the multiplex PCR reads through MiXCR, one entry per CDR3 protein. The data hold about 380,000 distinct CDR3 sequences, with approximately 15% observed a single time. The sample consisted of peripheral blood. These receptor sequences come from a woman aged 18-35 years with stable Graves' hyperthyroidism.

This clonotype was counted ten times or more. The rearrangement links TRBV12-3 or TRBV12-4 to TRBJ1-2; 8 nucleotides align to TRBD1. The CDR3 has 12 residues. V shed 8 bases and J 6 bases; nucleotides not matched to a gene: 5. The DNA for the CDR3 is TGTGCCAGCGATGGACAGGGCAATGGCTACACCTTC. It is translated as CASDGQGNGYTF.

This sequence joins TRBV12-3 or TRBV12-4 and TRBJ1-2; D not resolved. The CDR3 loop spans 16 amino acids. The germline V and J ends were trimmed by 5 bases and 2 bases, with 18 bases remaining between them. CDR3 residues: CASSPLEPTVNYGYTF. The CDR3 coding sequence is TGTGCCAGCAGTCCCCTTGAACCAACAGTAAACTATGGCTACACCTTC.

This chain connects TRBV19 to TRBJ2-2, with 9 bases identical to TRBD1. Germline V lookup: CDR1 LNHDA, CDR2 SQIVND (reference sequence). The CDR3 contains 17 residues. Unmatched junction bases numbered 6, after V lost 4 bases and J lost 0 bases. The CDR3 nucleotides are TGTGCCAGTAGTACCACAGGGGGCGCGTCGAACACCGGGGAGCTGTTTTTT. Its protein is CASSTTGGASNTGELFF.

This clonotype was detected ten times or more. V usage is TRBV6-5 and J usage is TRBJ1-2; D perhaps matches TRBD1 (6 bases). The CDR3 runs 14 residues. The germline gives CDR1 MNHEY, CDR2 SVGAGI. Trimming took off 4 bases at V and 7 bases at J, with 16 bases between the two ends. CDR3 sequence (DNA): TGTGCCAGCAGTTCCCAAGACAGGCCGACTGGCTACACCTTC. As protein: CASSSQDRPTGYTF.

The chain uses TRBV19 and TRBJ1-1, with a tentative D call TRBD1 (6 bases). The germline CDR1 and CDR2 sequences are LNHDA and SQIVND (reference sequence). V lost 1 base to trimming and J lost 0 bases, with 12 bases between them. This CDR3 has 16 amino acids. The CDR3 sequence: CASSIAPGVMNTEAFF. In nucleotides, the CDR3 is TGTGCCAGTAGTATAGCGCCAGGGGTGATGAACACTGAAGCTTTCTTT.

This clonotype was picked up many times. The chain joins TRBV25-1 to TRBJ2-7, with a possible D match to TRBD2 (5 bases). CDR1 is MGHDK and CDR2 is SYGVNS in the germline V gene. V was cut by 3 bases and J by 0 bases, with 18 bases left in between. The CDR3 has 17 amino acids. The CDR3 here is CASSDGPGTTNSYEQYF. In DNA, the CDR3 is TGTGCCAGCAGTGATGGACCGGGAACCACTAACTCCTACGAGCAGTACTTC.

This clonotype has a count of ten or more. The chain is built from TRBV29-1 and TRBJ1-1; D is unclear. Trimming pared 4 bases from V and 1 base from J, leaving 10 bases between. This CDR3 has 13 residues. Germline V gene sequence: CDR1 SQVTM, CDR2 ANQGSEA. Here the CDR3 DNA reads TGCAGCGTTGGTCGGACTGGGAACACTGAAGCTTTCTTT. Protein: CSVGRTGNTEAFF.

This clonotype was recorded many times. The chain employs TRBV7-8 and TRBJ1-2; 9 bases map to TRBD1. The CDR3 spans 15 residues. The J segment lost 3 bases and the V segment lost 5 bases, leaving 7 bases of the junction unmatched. CDR1 is SGHVS and CDR2 is FQNEAQ in the germline V gene. CDR3 in amino acids: CASSPQGAGDYGYTF. DNA of the CDR3: TGTGCCAGCAGCCCACAGGGGGCTGGGGACTATGGCTACACCTTC.

This clonotype was counted ten times or more. The rearrangement joins TRBV6-4 to TRBJ1-2, with D perhaps TRBD1 (5 bases). The CDR3 loop spans 14 amino acids. Germline V CDR1 and CDR2: MRHNA, SNTAGT. Trimming pared 0 bases from V and 7 bases from J, leaving 12 bases between. DNA for the CDR3: TGTGCCAGCAGTGACTCGGGGGGTAGTAGTGGCTACACCTTC. It encodes CASSDSGGSSGYTF.

The sample holds many counts of this clonotype. CDR3 sequence (DNA): TGTGCCACCAGCACCCTCGGCGATTATAGCAATCAGCCCCAGCATTTT. It yields the protein CATSTLGDYSNQPQHF. V usage is TRBV15 and J usage is TRBJ1-5; no definite D call. The CDR3 runs 16 residues. Germline V gives CDR1 LNHNV, CDR2 YYDKDF (reference sequence). The V end was cut by 4 bases, the J end by 0 bases, with 13 bases between.

This clonotype was seen repeatedly, ten times or more. The V call is TRBV12-3 or TRBV12-4, the J call TRBJ1-2; 10 bases are a match to TRBD1. This CDR3 has 14 amino acids. With 6 bases clipped from V and 2 bases from J, the junction kept 3 bases outside the gene matches. The CDR3 protein is CASRRTGGNYGYTF. The CDR3 coding sequence is TGTGCCAGCAGGCGGACAGGGGGAAACTATGGCTACACCTTC.

This clonotype turned up a few times. The genes are TRBV19 and TRBJ1-5; 10 nucleotides agree with TRBD1. The CDR3 is 15 residues long. V shed 10 bases and J 4 bases; nucleotides not matched to a gene: 10. The germline V gene encodes CDR1 LNHDA and CDR2 SQIVND (reference sequence). CDR3 bases: TGTGCCATAGGGACAGGGGTAATAGGGAATCAGCCCCAGCATTTT. Translating it yields CAIGTGVIGNQPQHF.

Details on this clonotype: Without the conserved terminal phenylalanine or tryptophan, this CDR3 likely stems from a read error. It is unclear where the CDR3 begins or ends on the DNA, so no DNA is shown, and the CDR3 is as TCRdb lists it. The chain is built from TRBV18 and TRBJ2-5; the DNA was not compared with TRBD2, the D call given in the table. The CDR3 adds up to 15 amino acids, both ends counted. From germline, CDR1 is KGHSH and CDR2 LQKENI. CDR3 sequence reads: CASSPYTSGQETQDY.

This chain connects TRBV5-1 to TRBJ1-5; the D is unclear. Germline assignment: CDR1 SGHRS and CDR2 YFSETQ. The CDR3 runs 15 residues. Trimming took 3 bases from V and 1 from J, leaving 11 bases between them. The CDR3 bases are TGCGCCAGCAGCTACTCTCCCAGGAGCAATCAGCCCCAGCATTTT. Protein sequence: CASSYSPRSNQPQHF. The full variable domain, with the rest looked up from reference TRBV5-1 and TRBJ1-5, is KAGVTQTPRYLIKTRGQQVTLSCSPISGHRSVSWYQQTPGQGLQFLFEYFSETQRNKGNFPGRFSGRQFSNSRSEMNVSTLELGDSALYLCASSYSPRSNQPQHFGDGTRLSIL.

The gene calls are TRBV11-2 and TRBJ2-2; a weak D match, TRBD1 (6 bases). The V gene's germline CDR1 is SGHAT and CDR2 FQNNGV. Trimming cost V 5 bases and J 2 bases, with 15 bases left between them. The CDR3 consists of 16 residues. The CDR3 here is CASSPGTPINTGELFF. The CDR3 bases are TGTGCCAGCAGCCCCGGGACACCGATTAACACCGGGGAGCTGTTTTTT.

The chain uses TRBV6-2 or TRBV6-3 and TRBJ2-4, with a tentative D call TRBD2 (6 bases). This CDR3 is 15 amino acids long. The V end was cut by 2 bases, the J end by 4 bases, with 12 bases between. CDR1 MNHEY and CDR2 SVGEGT come from the germline V gene. CDR3 loop: CASSYRGLGKNIQYF. The CDR3 DNA sequence: TGTGCCAGCAGTTACCGGGGACTGGGTAAAAACATTCAGTACTTC.

Points on this clonotype: A much more abundant neighbour one base away suggests this may be a read error. The gene calls are TRBV12-3 or TRBV12-4 and TRBJ1-2, with D uncertain. The CDR3 totals 13 residues. The CDR3 sequence is CASSSISRYGHTF. The CDR3 DNA reads TGTGCCAGCAGTTCCATCTCCAGGTATGGCCACACCTTC.

This clonotype was recorded many times. The germline gene is not matched at one end of the junction; a read error may be the cause. The rearrangement links TRBV20-1 to TRBJ2-5; possibly TRBD1 or TRBD2 for D (5 bases each). The CDR3 loop spans 13 amino acids. CDR1 and CDR2 from the germline V gene are DFQATT and SNEGSKA (reference sequence). The CDR3 coding sequence is TGCAGTGCGGTCGACGGGGCCCAAGAGGCCCAGTACTTC. Translation: CSAVDGAQEAQYF.

This clonotype has only a few counts. The genes are TRBV20-1 and TRBJ2-2, with D tentatively TRBD1 or TRBD2 (5 bases each). CDR3 length: 13 amino acids. Germline CDR1 DFQATT, CDR2 SNEGSKA (reference sequence). The V end was cut by 6 bases, the J end by 4 bases, with 12 bases between. CDR3: CSARDRITGELFF. Written as DNA, the CDR3 is TGCAGTGCACGGGACCGAATCACCGGGGAGCTGTTTTTT.

Ten or more counts support this clonotype. The V gene is TRBV12-3 or TRBV12-4, the J gene TRBJ2-2; D unresolved. The CDR3 has 16 residues. V shed 3 bases and J shed 2 bases, with 13 bases lying between them. CDR3 bases: TGTGCCAGCAGTTTCGCCCGAAACATTAACACCGGGGAGCTGTTTTTT. This gives the protein CASSFARNINTGELFF.

This clonotype has a count of ten or more. The chain combines TRBV12-3 or TRBV12-4 with TRBJ1-5; weak D call: TRBD1 (5 bases). The CDR3 runs 16 residues. Between the trimmed V and J ends, which lost 6 bases and 5 bases, there was a span of 20 bases. CDR3 in DNA: TGTGCCAGCAGCCTAGTCGGGACTCGAGGGGATCAGCCCCAGCATTTT. This codes for CASSLVGTRGDQPQHF.

On this clonotype: A much larger clonotype is one base distant, so this may be a read error. This rearrangement joins TRBV25-1 to TRBJ2-5, with D unclear. The CDR3 is made up of 16 amino acids. In germline, CDR1 is MGHDK, CDR2 SYGVNS. CDR3 sequence reads: CACSEYKGGPGETQYF. For the CDR3, the DNA is TGTGCCTGCAGTGAATATAAAGGTGGACCCGGAGAGACCCAGTACTTC. The variable domain in full, completed from reference TRBV25-1 and TRBJ2-5, reads EADIYQTPRYLVIGTGKKITLECSQTMGHDKMYWYQQDPGMELHLIHYSYGVNSTEKGDLSSESTVSRIRTEHFPLTLESARPSHTSQYLCACSEYKGGPGETQYFGPGTRLLVL.

There are many counts of this clonotype. The chain links TRBV12-5 to TRBJ2-7, with 9 bases matching TRBD2. With 5 bases clipped from V and 4 bases from J, the junction kept 9 bases outside the gene matches. This CDR3 spans 15 amino acids. The germline CDR1 and CDR2 sequences are LGHNT and FRNRAP. The CDR3 is CASGQPAGGAYEQYF. The CDR3 nucleotides are TGTGCTAGTGGTCAGCCAGCGGGGGGAGCGTACGAGCAGTACTTC.

This clonotype was observed many times. The chain couples TRBV15 to TRBJ2-3; D is unresolved. V lost 0 bases and J lost 2, with 3 bases in between. The CDR3 consists of 13 residues. Germline V CDR1 and CDR2: LNHNV, YYDKDF (reference sequence). The CDR3 is CATSRDYTDTQYF. In nucleotides, the CDR3 is TGTGCCACCAGCAGAGACTACACAGATACGCAGTATTTT.

Ten or more counts support this clonotype. The CDR3 nucleotides are TGTGCCAGCAGTTACGTTAGTCTGGTCGGGGCTTTCTTT. Translation: CASSYVSLVGAFF. The chain links TRBV6-2 or TRBV6-3 to TRBJ1-1; unclear D gene. Germline V gene sequence: CDR1 MNHEY, CDR2 SVGEGT. Trimming took off 2 bases at V and 11 bases at J, with 15 bases between the two ends. This CDR3 region has 13 residues.

The rearrangement uses TRBV7-2 and TRBJ2-4; TRBD2 aligns across 8 bases. V trimming: 5 bases; J trimming: 5 bases; junction bases outside the gene matches: 5. This CDR3 is built from 14 residues. Per the germline V gene, CDR1 is SGHTA and CDR2 is FQGNSA. The CDR3, as DNA: TGTGCCAGCAGCACCCGGGGGGGGCAAAACATTCAGTACTTC. This sequence encodes CASSTRGGQNIQYF.

The rearrangement links TRBV20-1 to TRBJ1-3; D might be TRBD1 (6 bases). This CDR3 spans 15 amino acids. The ends were cut back, 2 bases at V and 4 bases at J, with 15 bases in the middle. The V gene's germline CDR1 is DFQATT and CDR2 SNEGSKA (reference sequence). The CDR3 DNA follows: TGCAGTGCTAGACTCCCGGGGGGGCCGGGAAACACCATATATTTT. It encodes CSARLPGGPGNTIYF.

Note on this clonotype: A much larger clone differs by one base, so this may be a read error. This chain uses TRBV12-3 or TRBV12-4 with TRBJ1-1; no firm D call. This CDR3 region has 14 residues. Trimming shortened V by 3 bases and J by 0 bases, and 8 bases separated the two germline ends. This CDR3 reads CASSLGCMNTEAFF. The CDR3 bases are TGTGCCAGCAGTTTGGGGTGTATGAACACTGAAGCTTTCTTT.